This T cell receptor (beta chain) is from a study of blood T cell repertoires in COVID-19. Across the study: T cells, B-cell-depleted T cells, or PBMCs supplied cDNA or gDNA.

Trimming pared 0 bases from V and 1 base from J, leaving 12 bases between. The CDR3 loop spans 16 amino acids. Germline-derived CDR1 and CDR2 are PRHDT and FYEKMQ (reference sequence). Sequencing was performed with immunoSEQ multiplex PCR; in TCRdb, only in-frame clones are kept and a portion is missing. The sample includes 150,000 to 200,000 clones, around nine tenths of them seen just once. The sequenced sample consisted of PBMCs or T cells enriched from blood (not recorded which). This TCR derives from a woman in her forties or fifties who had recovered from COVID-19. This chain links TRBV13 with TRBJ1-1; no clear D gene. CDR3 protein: CASSLGLVRANTEAFF. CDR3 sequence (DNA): TGTGCCAGCAGCTTAGGCCTAGTAAGAGCGAACACTGAAGCTTTCTTT.